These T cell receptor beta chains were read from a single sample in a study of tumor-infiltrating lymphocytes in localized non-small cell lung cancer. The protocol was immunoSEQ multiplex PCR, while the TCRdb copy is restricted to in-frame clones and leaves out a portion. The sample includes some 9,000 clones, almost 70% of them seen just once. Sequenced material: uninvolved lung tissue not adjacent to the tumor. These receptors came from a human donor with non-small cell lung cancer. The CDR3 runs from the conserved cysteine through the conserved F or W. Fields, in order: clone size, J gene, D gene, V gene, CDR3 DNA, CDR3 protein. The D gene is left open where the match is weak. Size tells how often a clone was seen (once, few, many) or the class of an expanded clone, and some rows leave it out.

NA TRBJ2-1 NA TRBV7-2 TGTGCCAGCAGCTTAACAGCGCGGCCCTACAATGAGCAGTTCTTC CASSLTARPYNEQFF
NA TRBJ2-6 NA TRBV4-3 TGCGCCAGCAGCCAGGTCAGCTCTGGGGCCAACGTCCTGACTTTC CASSQVSSGANVLTF
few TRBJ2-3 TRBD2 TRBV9 TGTGCCAGCAGCGGGGGGACTAGCGGACTCACAGATACGCAGTATTTT CASSGGTSGLTDTQYF
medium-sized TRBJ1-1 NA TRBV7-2 TGTGCCAGCAGCTTAGGGCGTGAAGCTTTCTTT CASSLGREAFF
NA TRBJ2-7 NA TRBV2 TGTGCCAGCAAAGGACCCGGCTACGAGCAGTACTTC CASKGPGYEQYF
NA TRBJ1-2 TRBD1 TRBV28 TGTGCCAGCAGTATTCTACGGACAGGGACCGACTATGGCTACACCTTC CASSILRTGTDYGYTF
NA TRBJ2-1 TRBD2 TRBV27 TGTGCCAGCAAAGGGACTAGCGCTCACAATGAGCAGTTCTTC CASKGTSAHNEQFF
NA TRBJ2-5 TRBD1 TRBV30 TGTGCCGGGACCGGGACAGAACAAGAGACCCAGTACTTC CAGTGTEQETQYF
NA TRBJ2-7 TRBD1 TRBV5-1 TGCGCCAGCAGCTTGCCTGGGACAGGGGGAGAGCAGTACTTC CASSLPGTGGEQYF
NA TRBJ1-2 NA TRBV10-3 TGTGCCATCAGTGAGAATTCGCAAACCGGCTACACCTTC CAISENSQTGYTF